These 20 T cell receptor beta chains were all obtained from the same sample, sequenced in a study of cytomegalovirus exposure and HLA in healthy donors. Repertoires were generated with immunoSEQ multiplex PCR, while TCRdb's copy carries only in-frame clones and drops some. Of around 60,000 clones in the sample, almost 97% were seen once. The sample taken for sequencing was PBMCs. Receptors were obtained from a woman aged 18-29 years in good health and CMV-seronegative.

The chain has TRBV15 and TRBJ1-3, with unresolved D. The CDR3 sequence is 17 residues long. Trimming took off 1 base at V and 0 bases at J, with 13 bases between the two ends. The germline gives CDR1 LNHNV, CDR2 YYDKDF (reference sequence). The CDR3 DNA is TGTGCCACCAGCAGAGGGGGAGATTTTAGCTCTGGAAACACCATATATTTT. It yields the protein CATSRGGDFSSGNTIYF. Using reference TRBV15 and TRBJ1-3 for the parts outside the CDR3, the full variable domain is DAMVIQNPRYQVTQFGKPVTLSCSQTLNHNVMYWYQQKSSQAPKLLFHYYDKDFNNEADTPDNFQSRRPNTSFCFLDIRSPGLGDTAMYLCATSRGGDFSSGNTIYFGEGSWLTVV.

The V gene is TRBV14, the J gene TRBJ1-2; D is undetermined. Deletions cut 1 base from V and 0 bases from J, with 3 bases between. CDR1 is SGHDN, CDR2 FVKESK, per germline. This CDR3 has 13 amino acids. CDR3 region: CASSQGANYGYTF. In DNA form, the CDR3 reads TGTGCCAGCAGCCAAGGAGCTAACTATGGCTACACCTTC.

V is TRBV25-1 and J is TRBJ2-1, with D perhaps matching TRBD2 (5 bases). This CDR3 spans 16 amino acids. Trimming pared 7 bases from V and 1 base from J, leaving 17 bases between. The V gene's germline CDR1 is MGHDK and CDR2 SYGVNS. The CDR3 nucleotides are TGTGCCAGCAATCCGTGGAGGCGGAGGTCCTACAATGAGCAGTTCTTC. Translation gives CASNPWRRRSYNEQFF.

The chain joins TRBV2 to TRBJ2-7, with D uncertain. The CDR3 extends over 15 amino acids. With 3 bases removed from V and 0 bases from J, the gap between germline ends came to 12 bases. In germline, CDR1 is SNHLY, CDR2 FYNNEI. The CDR3 sequence: CASSDSADSSYEQYF. The CDR3 region has the DNA TGTGCCAGCAGTGACTCGGCGGATAGCTCCTACGAGCAGTACTTC.

The gene calls are TRBV19 and TRBJ1-1; possibly TRBD1 for D (5 bases). CDR1 LNHDA and CDR2 SQIVND come from the germline V gene (reference sequence). Trimming took off 3 bases at V and 5 bases at J, with 13 bases between the two ends. This CDR3 region has 14 residues. CDR3: CASSIQPGRTEAFF. The CDR3 bases are TGTGCCAGTAGTATCCAACCAGGGAGGACTGAAGCTTTCTTT.

This clone has a single count. This chain links TRBV18 with TRBJ2-2; D gene uncertain. Germline CDR1 is KGHSH and CDR2 is LQKENI. This CDR3 spans 14 amino acids. Trimming left V 3 bases short and J 0 bases short, with 5 bases between. The CDR3 region is CASSPSANTGELFF. Written as DNA, the CDR3 is TGTGCCAGCTCACCCAGTGCGAACACCGGGGAGCTGTTTTTT.

The gene calls are TRBV15 and TRBJ2-1; D is unresolved. This CDR3 comprises 15 residues. The V gene lost 0 bases and the J gene lost 9 bases, with 15 bases spanning the gap. Germline V gene data show CDR1 as LNHNV and CDR2 as YYDKDF (reference sequence). For the CDR3, the DNA is TGTGCCACCAGCAGAGAACCCACCGGGTTTGGTGAGCAGTTCTTC. This sequence encodes CATSREPTGFGEQFF.

The chain recombines TRBV9 with TRBJ1-2; a weak D match, TRBD1 (5 bases). The V end was cut by 3 bases, the J end by 6 bases, with 15 bases between. The CDR3 has 14 amino acids. CDR1 and CDR2 (germline): SGDLS, YYNGEE. CDR3 sequence reads: CASSAQGREDGYTF. The CDR3 DNA reads TGTGCCAGCAGCGCCCAGGGCCGAGAGGATGGCTACACCTTC.

This chain uses TRBV19 with TRBJ2-5; perhaps TRBD1 as D (5 bases). Germline lookup yields CDR1 LNHDA and CDR2 SQIVND (reference sequence). Trimming cost V 3 bases and J 5 bases, with 10 bases left between them. The CDR3 is 13 residues long. The CDR3 region is CASSIVPGETQYF. The CDR3 DNA sequence: TGTGCCAGTAGTATTGTCCCAGGGGAGACCCAGTACTTC.

The chain recombines TRBV10-3 with TRBJ1-2, with a possible D match to TRBD1 (6 bases). The V gene lost 0 bases and the J gene lost 8 bases, with 16 bases spanning the gap. The CDR3 runs to 15 residues. The V gene's germline CDR1 is ENHRY and CDR2 SYGVKD. CDR3 sequence reads: CAISESTAYGGGYTF. CDR3 DNA: TGTGCCATCAGTGAGTCGACAGCCTATGGGGGCGGCTACACCTTC.

The V and J genes are TRBV6-5 and TRBJ1-1; tentatively, D is TRBD1 (6 bases). CDR3 length equals 14 residues. The V gene's germline CDR1 is MNHEY and CDR2 SVGAGI. V was clipped by 5 bases and J by 1 base, with 11 bases between them. CDR3 sequence: CASSHEDRNTEAFF. Written as DNA, the CDR3 is TGTGCCAGCAGTCACGAGGACAGGAACACTGAAGCTTTCTTT.

The rearrangement joins TRBV10-3 to TRBJ2-1; 9 bases match TRBD2. The CDR3 spans 14 residues. Germline V gene data show CDR1 as ENHRY and CDR2 as SYGVKD. The trim removed 7 bases at V and 7 bases at J, leaving 8 bases unmatched. The CDR3 loop reads CAITQREVGNEQFF. The DNA for the CDR3 is TGTGCCATCACCCAGCGGGAGGTAGGGAATGAGCAGTTCTTC.

This chain links TRBV18 with TRBJ1-1; D possibly corresponds to TRBD1 (5 bases). The CDR3 covers 10 residues. The V gene lost 11 bases and the J gene lost 5 bases, with 9 bases spanning the gap. Per germline, CDR1 KGHSH and CDR2 LQKENI. CDR3 nucleotides: TGTGCCTGCCGGGGGACTGAAGCTTTCTTT. Translating gives CACRGTEAFF.

V and J are TRBV5-1 and TRBJ1-1; 11 nucleotides line up with TRBD1. Germline V CDR1 and CDR2: SGHRS, YFSETQ. This CDR3 is built from 16 residues. The J segment lost 3 bases and the V segment lost 3 bases, leaving 7 bases of the junction unmatched. The CDR3 nucleotides read TGCGCCAGCAGCTCGGACCTGGGACAGGGGGACACTGAAGCTTTCTTT. Protein: CASSSDLGQGDTEAFF.

The V call is TRBV9, the J call TRBJ2-1; 13 nucleotides match TRBD2. With 2 bases clipped from V and 6 bases from J, the junction kept 2 bases outside the gene matches. Germline V CDR1 and CDR2: SGDLS, YYNGEE. The CDR3 contains 15 residues. The CDR3 loop reads CASSVGTSGTNEQFF. DNA for the CDR3: TGTGCCAGCAGCGTTGGGACTAGCGGGACCAATGAGCAGTTCTTC.

The chain recombines TRBV27 with TRBJ1-2; 7 bases map to TRBD1. Germline V gene sequence: CDR1 MNHEY, CDR2 SMNVEV (reference sequence). The CDR3 contains 15 residues. V lost 7 bases, J lost 6 bases, and 14 bases stayed unmatched. CDR3 sequence (DNA): TGTGCCAGCAAACCCCGACAGGGACCCTTCGATGGCTACACCTTC. Its protein product is CASKPRQGPFDGYTF.

This clone was detected only once. CDR3: CASSATATNEKLFF. As DNA, the CDR3 is TGTGCCAGTAGTGCCACTGCAACTAATGAAAAACTGTTTTTT. The chain uses TRBV19 and TRBJ1-4; D uncertain. Germline V gene sequence: CDR1 LNHDA, CDR2 SQIVND (reference sequence). The V and J ends lost 5 bases and 0 bases respectively, with 7 bases between them. The CDR3 sequence is 14 residues long.

The chain couples TRBV4-3 to TRBJ2-7, with D possibly TRBD1 on 6 matching bases. The V gene's germline CDR1 is LGHNA and CDR2 YSLEER. The CDR3 length is 16 residues. V was cut by 1 base and J by 2 bases, with 15 bases left in between. The CDR3 spells CASSQVGGLPTYEQYF. CDR3 DNA sequence: TGCGCCAGCAGCCAAGTTGGGGGCCTCCCAACCTACGAGCAGTACTTC.

The chain employs TRBV7-2 and TRBJ2-5; 8 bases align to TRBD2. With V trimmed by 3 bases and J by 2 bases, 2 bases remained unmatched. The CDR3 consists of 14 residues. The germline V gene has CDR1 SGHTA and CDR2 FQGNSA. The CDR3 loop is CASSFRGGQETQYF. The CDR3 bases are TGTGCCAGCAGCTTCCGGGGGGGTCAAGAGACCCAGTACTTC.

Concerning this clone: The same CDR3 can be traced to other DNA sequences in this sample. V gene TRBV29-1 combines with J gene TRBJ2-5; 13 positions agree with TRBD2. The germline CDR1 and CDR2 sequences are SQVTM and ANQGSEA. The CDR3 covers 14 residues. J was trimmed by 3 bases and V by 6 bases; bases with no gene match: 4. The CDR3 DNA reads TGCAGCGTGGGACTAGCGGGACTTAAAGAGACCCAGTACTTC. Amino acid sequence: CSVGLAGLKETQYF. The variable domain in full, completed from reference TRBV29-1 and TRBJ2-5, reads SAVISQKPSRDICQRGTSLTIQCQVDSQVTMMFWYRQQPGQSLTLIATANQGSEATYESGFVIDKFPISRPNLTFSTLTVSNMSPEDSSIYLCSVGLAGLKETQYFGPGTRLLVL.